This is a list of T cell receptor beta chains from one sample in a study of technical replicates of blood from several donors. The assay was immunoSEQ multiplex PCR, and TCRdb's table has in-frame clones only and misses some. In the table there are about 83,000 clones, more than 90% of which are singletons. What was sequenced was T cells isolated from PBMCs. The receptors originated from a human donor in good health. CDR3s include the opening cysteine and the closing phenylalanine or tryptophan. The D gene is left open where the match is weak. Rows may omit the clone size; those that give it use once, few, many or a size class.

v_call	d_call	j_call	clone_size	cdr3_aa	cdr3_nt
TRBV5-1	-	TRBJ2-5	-	CASSALLSSLETQYF	TGCGCCAGCAGCGCCCTGTTAAGCTCCCTCGAGACCCAGTACTTC
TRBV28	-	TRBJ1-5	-	CASSSPPGQYQPQHF	TGTGCCAGCAGTAGCCCCCCAGGCCAATATCAGCCCCAGCATTTT
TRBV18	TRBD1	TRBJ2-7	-	CASSPAKRGTGTYEQYF	TGTGCCAGCTCACCAGCGAAAAGGGGGACAGGGACCTACGAGCAGTACTTC
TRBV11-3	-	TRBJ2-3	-	CASSLHGGQSTDTQYF	TGTGCCAGCAGCTTACATGGCGGGCAGAGCACAGATACGCAGTATTTT
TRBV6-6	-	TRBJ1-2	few	CASSYDRSYGYTF	TGTGCCAGCAGTTACGACAGGAGCTATGGCTACACCTTC
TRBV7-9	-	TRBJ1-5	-	CASSLGRGSSQPQHF	TGTGCCAGCAGCTTAGGGAGGGGAAGCAGTCAGCCCCAGCATTTT
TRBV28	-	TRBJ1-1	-	CASSLQAMNTEAFF	TGTGCCAGCAGTTTACAGGCCATGAACACTGAAGCTTTCTTT
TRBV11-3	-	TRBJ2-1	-	CASSLVGDTYNEQFF	TGTGCCAGCAGCTTAGTCGGGGACACCTACAATGAGCAGTTCTTC
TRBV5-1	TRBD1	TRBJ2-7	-	CASSLVGTGSIEQYF	TGCGCCAGCAGCTTGGTTGGGACAGGAAGTATCGAGCAGTACTTC
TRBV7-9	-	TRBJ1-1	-	CASSLEGQGTNTEAFF	TGTGCCAGCAGCTTGGAGGGGCAGGGTACGAACACTGAAGCTTTCTTT
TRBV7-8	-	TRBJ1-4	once	CASSPLGAVREKLFF	TGTGCCAGCAGCCCCCTTGGGGCGGTAAGGGAAAAACTGTTTTTT
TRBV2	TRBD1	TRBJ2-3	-	CAKGDRPVTDTQYF	TGTGCCAAAGGGGACAGGCCGGTCACAGATACGCAGTATTTT
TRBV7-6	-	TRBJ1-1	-	CASSRGGVITEAFF	TGTGCCAGCAGCCGGGGGGGGGTAATCACTGAAGCTTTCTTT
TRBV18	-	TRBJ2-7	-	CASSPPMANYEQYF	TGTGCCAGCTCACCACCGATGGCAAACTACGAGCAGTACTTC
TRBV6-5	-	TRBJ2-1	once	CASSYSGAAPTNEQFF	TGTGCCAGCAGTTACTCTGGGGCAGCCCCGACTAATGAGCAGTTCTTC
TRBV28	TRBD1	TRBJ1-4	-	CASSPPKGAGEKLFF	TGTGCCAGCAGTCCCCCTAAGGGGGCTGGTGAAAAACTGTTTTTT
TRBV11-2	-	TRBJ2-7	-	CASSLIGGHEQYF	TGTGCCAGCAGCTTGATTGGAGGCCACGAGCAGTACTTC
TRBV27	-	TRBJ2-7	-	CASSSSVASYEQYF	TGTGCCAGCAGTTCCTCGGTTGCCTCCTACGAGCAGTACTTC
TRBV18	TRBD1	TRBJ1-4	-	CASSPDRVSHEKLFF	TGTGCCAGCTCACCTGACAGGGTGTCGCATGAAAAACTGTTTTTT
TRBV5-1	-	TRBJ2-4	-	CASSSDRGGGLNIQYF	TGCGCCAGCAGCAGCGACAGGGGAGGGGGTCTAAACATTCAGTACTTC
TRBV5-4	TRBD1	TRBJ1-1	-	CASSYGQVKAFF	TGTGCCAGCAGCTACGGACAGGTGAAAGCTTTCTTT
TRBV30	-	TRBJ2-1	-	CAWTSGPSYNEQFF	TGTGCCTGGACTTCAGGGCCCTCCTACAATGAGCAGTTCTTC
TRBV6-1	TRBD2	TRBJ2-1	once	CASVTSGRSNEQFF	TGTGCCAGCGTGACTAGCGGGAGAAGCAATGAGCAGTTCTTC
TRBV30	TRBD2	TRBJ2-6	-	CAWSWGGSGANVLTF	TGTGCCTGGAGTTGGGGGGGGTCAGGGGCCAACGTCCTGACTTTC
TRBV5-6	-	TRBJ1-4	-	CASSTIDDGGNEKLFF	TGTGCCAGCAGCACTATTGATGACGGCGGGAATGAAAAACTGTTTTTT
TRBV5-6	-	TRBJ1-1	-	CASSFRPRTVNWNTEAFF	TGTGCCAGCAGCTTTCGGCCGAGGACAGTCAATTGGAACACTGAAGCTTTCTTT
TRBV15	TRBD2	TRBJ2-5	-	CATSGSGRVETQYF	TGTGCCACCAGCGGGAGCGGGAGAGTTGAGACCCAGTACTTC
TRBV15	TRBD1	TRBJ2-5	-	CATSRRTGGSPIQETQYF	TGTGCCACCAGCAGGAGAACAGGGGGCAGCCCAATCCAAGAGACCCAGTACTTC
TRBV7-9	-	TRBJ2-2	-	CASSDDLIGKSNTGELFF	TGTGCCAGCAGCGATGATTTAATCGGGAAATCGAACACCGGGGAGCTGTTTTTT
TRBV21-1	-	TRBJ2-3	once	CASSKAEGGADTQYF	TGTGCCAGCAGCAAGGCGGAGGGGGGGGCAGATACGCAGTATTTT
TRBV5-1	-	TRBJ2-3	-	CASSLAGTLFIDTQYF	TGCGCCAGCAGCTTAGCCGGGACTTTATTCATAGATACGCAGTATTTT
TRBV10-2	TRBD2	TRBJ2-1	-	CASIGLAGPGEQFF	TGCGCCAGCATTGGACTAGCGGGCCCGGGTGAGCAGTTCTTC
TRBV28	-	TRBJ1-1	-	CASSPNREMNTEAFF	TGTGCCAGCAGTCCCAACAGGGAAATGAACACTGAAGCTTTCTTT